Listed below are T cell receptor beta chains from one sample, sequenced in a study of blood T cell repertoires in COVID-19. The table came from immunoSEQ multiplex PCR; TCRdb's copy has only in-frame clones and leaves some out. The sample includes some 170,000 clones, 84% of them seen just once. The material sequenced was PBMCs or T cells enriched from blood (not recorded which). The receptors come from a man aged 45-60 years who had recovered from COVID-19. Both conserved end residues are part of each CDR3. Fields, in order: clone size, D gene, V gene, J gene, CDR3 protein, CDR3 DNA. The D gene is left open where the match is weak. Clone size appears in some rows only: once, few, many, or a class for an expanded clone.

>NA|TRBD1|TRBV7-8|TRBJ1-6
CASSLAQGQGDSYNSPLHF
TGTGCCAGCAGCTTAGCGCAAGGACAGGGGGACTCCTATAATTCACCCCTCCACTTT
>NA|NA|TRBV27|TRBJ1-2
CASSLTGNYGYTF
TGTGCCAGCAGCTTGACAGGAAACTATGGCTACACCTTC
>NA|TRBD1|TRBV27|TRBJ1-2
CASSLGQGVGYTF
TGTGCCAGCAGTTTAGGTCAGGGGGTGGGCTACACCTTC
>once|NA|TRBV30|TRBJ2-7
CAWSTSGETAYEQYF
TGTGCCTGGAGTACATCAGGGGAGACAGCCTACGAGCAGTACTTC
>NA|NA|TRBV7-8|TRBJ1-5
CASSLNTAANQPQHF
TGTGCCAGCAGTTTAAATACGGCAGCGAATCAGCCCCAGCATTTT
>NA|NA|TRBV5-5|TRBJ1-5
CASCPVWGHNQPQHF
TGTGCCAGCTGCCCAGTTTGGGGCCACAATCAGCCCCAGCATTTT
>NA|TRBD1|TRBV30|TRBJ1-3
CAWRNRGLGNTIYF
TGTGCCTGGAGGAACAGGGGGCTTGGAAACACCATATATTTT
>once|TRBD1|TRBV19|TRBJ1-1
CASSNPGTGGNTEAFF
TGTGCCAGTAGTAATCCCGGGACAGGGGGCAACACTGAAGCTTTCTTT
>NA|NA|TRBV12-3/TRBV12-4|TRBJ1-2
CASSPPGIYGYTF
TGTGCCAGCAGTCCCCCAGGGATATATGGCTACACCTTC
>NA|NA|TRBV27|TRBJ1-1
CASGVGLASTEAFF
TGTGCCAGCGGGGTCGGACTCGCCTCCACTGAAGCTTTCTTT
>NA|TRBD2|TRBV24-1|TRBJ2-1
CATSDSSGYSYNEQFF
TGTGCCACCAGTGATTCTAGCGGGTACTCCTACAATGAGCAGTTCTTC
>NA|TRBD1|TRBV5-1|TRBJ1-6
CASSLGGTGNSPLHF
TGCGCCAGCAGCTTGGGCGGGACAGGGAATTCACCCCTCCACTTT
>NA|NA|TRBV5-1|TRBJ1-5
CASSPGADSNQPQHF
TGCGCCAGCAGCCCCGGAGCAGATAGCAATCAGCCCCAGCATTTT
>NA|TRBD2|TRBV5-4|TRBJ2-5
CASSNRTSGGGETQYF
TGTGCCAGCAGCAATAGGACTAGCGGGGGCGGGGAGACCCAGTACTTC
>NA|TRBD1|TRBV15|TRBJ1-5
CATSPRDRGFTGNQPQHF
TGTGCCACCAGCCCCCGGGACAGGGGTTTTACGGGCAATCAGCCCCAGCATTTT
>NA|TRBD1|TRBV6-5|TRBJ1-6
CASSSRDSSYNSPLHF
TGTGCCAGCAGTTCACGGGACAGCTCCTATAATTCACCCCTCCACTTT
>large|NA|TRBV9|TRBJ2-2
CASSPTSRGVNTGELFF
TGTGCCAGCAGCCCCACGTCCAGGGGGGTTAACACCGGGGAGCTGTTTTTT
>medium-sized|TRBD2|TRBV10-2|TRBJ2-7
CASSLAGGPAYEQYF
TGCGCCAGCAGTTTAGCGGGGGGACCCGCCTACGAGCAGTACTTC
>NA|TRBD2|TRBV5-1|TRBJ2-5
CASSPGLATEETQYF
TGCGCCAGCAGCCCGGGACTAGCGACCGAAGAGACCCAGTACTTC
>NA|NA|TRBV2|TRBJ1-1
CASRSGRGNTEAFF
TGTGCCAGCAGGAGTGGAAGGGGGAACACTGAAGCTTTCTTT
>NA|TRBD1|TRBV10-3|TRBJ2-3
CAISPRTGGMDTQYF
TGTGCCATCAGTCCCCGGACAGGGGGCATGGATACGCAGTATTTT
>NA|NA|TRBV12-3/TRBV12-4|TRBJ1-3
CASSLMGENTIYF
TGTGCCAGCAGTTTAATGGGAGAAAACACCATATATTTT
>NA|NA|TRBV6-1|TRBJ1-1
CASSEAWRNTEAFF
TGTGCCAGCAGTGAGGCATGGAGGAACACTGAAGCTTTCTTT
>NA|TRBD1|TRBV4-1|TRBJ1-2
CASSQDRQGAYGYTF
TGCGCCAGCAGCCAAGATCGGCAGGGGGCCTATGGCTACACCTTC
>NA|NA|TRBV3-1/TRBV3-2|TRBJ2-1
CASSPPRGVYNEQFF
TGTGCCAGCAGCCCCCCCAGGGGGGTGTACAATGAGCAGTTCTTC
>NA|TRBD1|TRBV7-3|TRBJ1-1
CASSPTGGTEAFF
TGTGCCAGCAGCCCGACAGGGGGGACTGAAGCTTTCTTT
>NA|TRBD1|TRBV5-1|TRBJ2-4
CASSATGTGVDIQYF
TGCGCCAGCAGCGCTACCGGGACAGGGGTGGACATTCAGTACTTC
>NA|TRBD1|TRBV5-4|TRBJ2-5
CASSSWTGRQETQYF
TGTGCCAGCAGCTCTTGGACAGGGAGACAAGAGACCCAGTACTTC